Listed below are T cell receptor beta chains from one sample, sequenced in a study of T cells in Graves' hyperthyroidism and ophthalmopathy. TCRdb used MiXCR to reprocess the multiplex PCR reads, holding one entry per CDR3 protein. The sample lists around 300,000 distinct CDR3 sequences; roughly 13% were seen once. The sample taken for sequencing was blood. These receptors were obtained from a woman in her 40s with Graves' ophthalmopathy. CDR3s include the opening cysteine and the closing phenylalanine or tryptophan. The D gene is left open where the match is weak. Clone size is not always given. Where it is, it says once, few, many or a class for expanded clones.

clone size: many
V gene: TRBV6-1
J gene: TRBJ1-5
D gene: .
CDR3 DNA: TGTGCCAGCAGTGATGAGACAGGATCGCATCAGCCCCAGCATTTT
CDR3 protein: CASSDETGSHQPQHF

clone size: many
V gene: TRBV2
J gene: TRBJ1-2
D gene: .
CDR3 DNA: TGTGCCAGCCCTAGTGGGAACGGTTACTATGGCTACACCTTC
CDR3 protein: CASPSGNGYYGYTF

clone size: many
V gene: TRBV2
J gene: TRBJ2-2
D gene: .
CDR3 DNA: TGTGCCAGCAGTGTGGACGCAACGAACACCGGGGAGCTGTTTTTT
CDR3 protein: CASSVDATNTGELFF

clone size: few
V gene: TRBV7-9
J gene: TRBJ1-4
D gene: .
CDR3 DNA: TGTGCCAGCAGCTTAGGCAGGGAAAAACTGTTTTTT
CDR3 protein: CASSLGREKLFF

clone size: many
V gene: TRBV5-1
J gene: TRBJ2-7
D gene: .
CDR3 DNA: TGCGCCAGCAGCACGAGGGACGGAACCTACGAGCAGTACTTC
CDR3 protein: CASSTRDGTYEQYF

clone size: .
V gene: TRBV12-3/TRBV12-4
J gene: TRBJ2-5
D gene: .
CDR3 DNA: TGTGCCAGCAGCTCCGAGTGGATGCGAGGGACCCAGTACTTC
CDR3 protein: CASSSEWMRGTQYF

clone size: many
V gene: TRBV6-2/TRBV6-3
J gene: TRBJ1-1
D gene: .
CDR3 DNA: TGTGCCAGCAGTTACTTTACTGAAGCTTTCTTT
CDR3 protein: CASSYFTEAFF

clone size: many
V gene: TRBV7-9
J gene: TRBJ2-7
D gene: .
CDR3 DNA: TGTGCCAGCAGCTTAGGAGGGGCCGAGCAGTACTTC
CDR3 protein: CASSLGGAEQYF

clone size: many
V gene: TRBV12-3/TRBV12-4
J gene: TRBJ1-1
D gene: TRBD1
CDR3 DNA: TGTGCCAGCAGCCCCCTCCGGGACAGGATGAACACTGAAGCTTTCTTT
CDR3 protein: CASSPLRDRMNTEAFF

clone size: many
V gene: TRBV13
J gene: TRBJ2-4
D gene: .
CDR3 DNA: TGTGCCAGCAGCTTTAATTTCCGGGCCGATCTAAAAAACATTCAGTACTTC
CDR3 protein: CASSFNFRADLKNIQYF

clone size: many
V gene: TRBV27
J gene: TRBJ2-2
D gene: .
CDR3 DNA: TGTGCCAGCAGGCCCGCGAACACCGGGGAGCTGTTTTTT
CDR3 protein: CASRPANTGELFF

clone size: many
V gene: TRBV9
J gene: TRBJ2-2
D gene: .
CDR3 DNA: TGTGCCAGCAGCGTAGAGTTAGGCTACACCGGGGAGCTGTTTTTT
CDR3 protein: CASSVELGYTGELFF

clone size: few
V gene: TRBV7-9
J gene: TRBJ2-3
D gene: .
CDR3 DNA: TGTGCCAGCAGCCTCCAGGGACCCACAGATACGCAGTATTTT
CDR3 protein: CASSLQGPTDTQYF

clone size: many
V gene: TRBV3-1
J gene: TRBJ1-1
D gene: .
CDR3 DNA: TGTGCCAGCAGCCAAGAATCTCATAACGTAACACGGTGGAATACTGAAGCTTTCTTT
CDR3 protein: CASSQESHNVTRWNTEAFF

clone size: few
V gene: TRBV5-1
J gene: TRBJ1-3
D gene: .
CDR3 DNA: TGCGCCAGCAGCAGGATTACGGGCTCTGGAAACACCATATATTTT
CDR3 protein: CASSRITGSGNTIYF

clone size: .
V gene: TRBV29-1
J gene: TRBJ1-3
D gene: .
CDR3 DNA: TGCAGCGTTCACGGTTCGAGTCCCTCTGGAAACACCATATATTTT
CDR3 protein: CSVHGSSPSGNTIYF

clone size: .
V gene: TRBV30
J gene: TRBJ1-2
D gene: .
CDR3 DNA: TGTGCCTGGAGTTTCCCCTCGGGTGGCTACACCTTC
CDR3 protein: CAWSFPSGGYTF

clone size: many
V gene: TRBV6-1
J gene: TRBJ2-3
D gene: TRBD1
CDR3 DNA: TGTGCCAGCAGTTCACCTTCAGGGGGACGAAGCACAGATACGCAGTATTTT
CDR3 protein: CASSSPSGGRSTDTQYF

clone size: many
V gene: TRBV18
J gene: TRBJ2-7
D gene: TRBD1
CDR3 DNA: TGTGCCAGCTCACTAGGGACAGGCATCTACGAGCAGTACTTC
CDR3 protein: CASSLGTGIYEQYF

clone size: few
V gene: TRBV6-1
J gene: TRBJ2-5
D gene: .
CDR3 DNA: TGTGCCAGCAGCCAAACCCCTGGGCGGGGTCCCCAAGAGACCCAGTACTTC
CDR3 protein: CASSQTPGRGPQETQYF

clone size: .
V gene: TRBV28
J gene: TRBJ2-1
D gene: .
CDR3 DNA: TGTGCCAGCAAAGCTCCGGGACCATCCCGTTACAATGAGCAGTTCTTC
CDR3 protein: CASKAPGPSRYNEQFF

clone size: many
V gene: TRBV19
J gene: TRBJ1-5
D gene: .
CDR3 DNA: TGTGCCAGTGATCAATCGGGGATGGGCAATCAGCCCCAGCATTTT
CDR3 protein: CASDQSGMGNQPQHF

clone size: .
V gene: TRBV27
J gene: TRBJ1-1
D gene: .
CDR3 DNA: TGTGCCAGCAGAATCGGGGGTGGGAAAGCTTTCTTT
CDR3 protein: CASRIGGGKAFF

clone size: many
V gene: TRBV20-1
J gene: TRBJ1-2
D gene: .
CDR3 DNA: TGCAGTGCTAGAGATCGGCCCAGGGGAAACTATGGCTACACCTTC
CDR3 protein: CSARDRPRGNYGYTF

clone size: many
V gene: TRBV9
J gene: TRBJ2-1
D gene: TRBD2
CDR3 DNA: TGTGCCAGCAGCGTAGGCGGTAGCGGGAGTAAGCATGAGCAGTTCTTC
CDR3 protein: CASSVGGSGSKHEQFF

clone size: few
V gene: TRBV19
J gene: TRBJ2-1
D gene: TRBD2
CDR3 DNA: TGTGCCAGTGCACGAGTGGCGGGAGTCTTCAATGAGCAGTTCTTC
CDR3 protein: CASARVAGVFNEQFF

clone size: many
V gene: TRBV24-1
J gene: TRBJ1-4
D gene: .
CDR3 DNA: TGTGCCACCGCGGACGGACCGAATGAAAAACTGTTTTTT
CDR3 protein: CATADGPNEKLFF

clone size: many
V gene: TRBV12-3/TRBV12-4
J gene: TRBJ2-2
D gene: .
CDR3 DNA: TGTGCCAGCAGACCAACGGGGCAGGCGTTCACTCGGACGCTGTTTTTT
CDR3 protein: CASRPTGQAFTRTLFF